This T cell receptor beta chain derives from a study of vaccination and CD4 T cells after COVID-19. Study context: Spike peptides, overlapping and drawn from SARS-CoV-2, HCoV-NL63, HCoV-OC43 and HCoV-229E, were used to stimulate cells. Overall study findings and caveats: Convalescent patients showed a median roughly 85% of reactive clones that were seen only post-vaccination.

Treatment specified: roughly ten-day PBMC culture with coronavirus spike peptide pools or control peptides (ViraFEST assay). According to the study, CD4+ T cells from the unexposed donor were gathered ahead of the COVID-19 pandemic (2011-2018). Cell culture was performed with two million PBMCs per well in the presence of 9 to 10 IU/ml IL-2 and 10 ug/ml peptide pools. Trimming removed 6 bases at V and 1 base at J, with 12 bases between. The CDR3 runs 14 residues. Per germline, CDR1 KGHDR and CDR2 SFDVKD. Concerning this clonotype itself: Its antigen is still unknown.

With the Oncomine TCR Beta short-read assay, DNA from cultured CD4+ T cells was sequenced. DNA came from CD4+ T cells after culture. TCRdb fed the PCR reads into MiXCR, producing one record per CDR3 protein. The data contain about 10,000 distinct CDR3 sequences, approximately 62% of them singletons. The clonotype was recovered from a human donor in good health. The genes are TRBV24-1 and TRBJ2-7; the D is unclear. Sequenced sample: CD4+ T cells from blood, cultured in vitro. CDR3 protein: CATSPHGRSYEQYF. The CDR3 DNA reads TGTGCCACCAGTCCCCATGGACGTTCCTACGAGCAGTACTTC.